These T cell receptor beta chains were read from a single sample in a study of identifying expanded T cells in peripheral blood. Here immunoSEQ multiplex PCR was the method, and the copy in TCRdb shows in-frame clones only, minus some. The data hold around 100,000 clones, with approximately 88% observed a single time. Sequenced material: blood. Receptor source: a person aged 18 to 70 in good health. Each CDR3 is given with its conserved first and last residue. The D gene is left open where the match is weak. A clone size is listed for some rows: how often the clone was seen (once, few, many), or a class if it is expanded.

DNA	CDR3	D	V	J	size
TGCGCCAGCAGCCAAGCGGGGGGCTATGGCTACACCTTC	CASSQAGGYGYTF	.	TRBV4-3	TRBJ1-2	.
TGTGCCAGCTCACCATTGGTTGGACAGCTGGGTAAAAACATTCAGTACTTC	CASSPLVGQLGKNIQYF	.	TRBV18	TRBJ2-4	.
TGCGCCAGCAGCTTGGCAGTGGATAATTCACCCCTCCACTTT	CASSLAVDNSPLHF	.	TRBV5-1	TRBJ1-6	.
TGTGCCAGCAAACCGGGACAGAGTCCCACTGAAGCTTTCTTT	CASKPGQSPTEAFF	TRBD1	TRBV5-5	TRBJ1-1	.
TGTGCCAGCAGCTACAGGCGGGACACTGAAGCTTTCTTT	CASSYRRDTEAFF	.	TRBV11-3	TRBJ1-1	.
TGCGCCAGCAGCCAAGAGACGGGCCTCACCGGGGAGCTGTTTTTT	CASSQETGLTGELFF	.	TRBV4-1	TRBJ2-2	.
TGTGCCAGCAGGGCCTTAGGGCGAAGCAATCAGCCCCAGCATTTT	CASRALGRSNQPQHF	.	TRBV28	TRBJ1-5	.
TGTGCCAGCAGCTTGTCTAGCGGGAGGGCCGGGGAGACCCAGTACTTC	CASSLSSGRAGETQYF	TRBD2	TRBV5-4	TRBJ2-5	once
TGCGCCAGCAGTGAGAGCTCTAGCACAGATACGCAGTATTTT	CASSESSSTDTQYF	.	TRBV10-1	TRBJ2-3	.
TGTGCCAGCAGCTTAGCTTTTGGGACAGGGGGCTCTGGCTACACCTTC	CASSLAFGTGGSGYTF	TRBD1	TRBV7-8	TRBJ1-2	.
TGTGCCAGCGGCACAGGGGTTGACTACACCTTC	CASGTGVDYTF	TRBD1	TRBV28	TRBJ1-2	.
TGTGCCAGCAGCCTCCGACTAGCGGATTACAATGAGCAGTTCTTC	CASSLRLADYNEQFF	TRBD2	TRBV9	TRBJ2-1	.
TGTGCCAGCAGGCCTAGCGGGGGTAAAGAGACCCAGTACTTC	CASRPSGGKETQYF	TRBD2	TRBV2	TRBJ2-5	.
TGTGCCAGCAGGCAGGACTATGAGCAGTTCTTC	CASRQDYEQFF	.	TRBV28	TRBJ2-1	.
TGTGCCAGCAGCTCCCGGGGTAGCGGAAGCTCCTACAATGAGCAGTTCTTC	CASSSRGSGSSYNEQFF	.	TRBV11-2	TRBJ2-1	.
TGTGCCATCAGTGGTGGGCGGAACACTGAAGCTTTCTTT	CAISGGRNTEAFF	.	TRBV10-3	TRBJ1-1	.
TGTGCCAGCAGTCAGACCGGGACAGGGGGCGACGAGCAGTACTTC	CASSQTGTGGDEQYF	TRBD1	TRBV6-5	TRBJ2-7	.
TGTGCCAGCAGCGTTTCCGGGGCGCTGGATGAGCAGTTCTTC	CASSVSGALDEQFF	.	TRBV9	TRBJ2-1	.
TGTGCCAGTAGTATTGCCGGGACAGGGGATCAGCCCCAGCATTTT	CASSIAGTGDQPQHF	TRBD1	TRBV19	TRBJ1-5	once
TGTGCCAGCACCCCTTTCTTGGGTTTGGATGGCTACACCTTC	CASTPFLGLDGYTF	.	TRBV28	TRBJ1-2	once
TGCGCCAGCAGTCAGGGGGTGGGTTCTGGGGCCAACGTCCTGACTTTC	CASSQGVGSGANVLTF	TRBD1	TRBV10-2	TRBJ2-6	once
TGTGCCAGCAGCTTGGGTAGAGACAGGACCTATAATTCACCCCTCCACTTT	CASSLGRDRTYNSPLHF	.	TRBV5-4	TRBJ1-6	.
TGTGCCAGCAGTTGGGCCGAGAACACTGAAGCTTTCTTT	CASSWAENTEAFF	.	TRBV6-6	TRBJ1-1	.
TGTGCCAGTAGTACCGACAGGAGTAATCAGCCCCAGCATTTT	CASSTDRSNQPQHF	.	TRBV19	TRBJ1-5	.
TGTGCCAGCAGTTACACAGGGGGCCTATCGGATGGCTACACCTTC	CASSYTGGLSDGYTF	TRBD1	TRBV6-6	TRBJ1-2	few
TGTGCCAGCAGCTTACTCGTTAGCTCCTACGAGCAGTACTTC	CASSLLVSSYEQYF	.	TRBV11-1	TRBJ2-7	.
TGTGCCACTTCCGCTTGGCAGATCTTCGAGCAGTACTTC	CATSAWQIFEQYF	.	TRBV11-2	TRBJ2-7	.
TGTGCCAGCAGTTACTCCAGTGGGGAGACCCAGTACTTC	CASSYSSGETQYF	.	TRBV6-6	TRBJ2-5	.
TGTGCCACCCCCATGGATGGCTACACCTTC	CATPMDGYTF	.	TRBV15	TRBJ1-2	.
TGCGCCAGCAGCTCCGGGGACAGGGATCGCTTTGGCTACACCTTC	CASSSGDRDRFGYTF	TRBD1	TRBV5-1	TRBJ1-2	few
TGTGCCGCCAGCGGGACAGGGCAAGGCTACACCTTC	CAASGTGQGYTF	TRBD1	TRBV15	TRBJ1-2	.
TGCGCCAGCAGCTTTCTATCCGGGACAGGGGAGCTGTTTTTT	CASSFLSGTGELFF	.	TRBV5-1	TRBJ2-2	.
TGCAGCGTTGTATTGAGCGTCCAAGAGACCCAGTACTTC	CSVVLSVQETQYF	.	TRBV29-1	TRBJ2-5	.
TGCGCCAGCAACTACGACAGCCAAGAGACCCAGTACTTC	CASNYDSQETQYF	.	TRBV5-1	TRBJ2-5	.
TGTGCCAGCAGCTTAACACCGGGTAACTCCTACGAGCAGTACTTC	CASSLTPGNSYEQYF	.	TRBV7-3	TRBJ2-7	.
TGCAGCGTATACCCGACAGGGACGACCTACAATGAGCAGTTCTTC	CSVYPTGTTYNEQFF	TRBD1	TRBV29-1	TRBJ2-1	.
TGTGCCATCAGTGAGTCAAGTCGGGCGGCTGAGCAGTTCTTC	CAISESSRAAEQFF	.	TRBV10-3	TRBJ2-1	.
TGCGCCAGCACCAGGGATCCAGGGCTCGCAGATACGCAGTATTTT	CASTRDPGLADTQYF	.	TRBV5-1	TRBJ2-3	.
TGCAGCGTTGAAGAATGGGCTACTCTCGGGTACGAGCAGTACTTC	CSVEEWATLGYEQYF	.	TRBV29-1	TRBJ2-7	.
TGTGCCAGCAGCCGTCCCGGGACAGGATATGAAAAACTGTTTTTT	CASSRPGTGYEKLFF	TRBD1	TRBV4-2	TRBJ1-4	.
TGTGCCTGGAGCCTCTCCTCCGGGGAGCTGTTTTTT	CAWSLSSGELFF	.	TRBV30	TRBJ2-2	.
TGTGCCAGCAGTTTAGGGCCCGACCTGGGACAGCCCCAGCATTTT	CASSLGPDLGQPQHF	.	TRBV28	TRBJ1-5	.
TGTGCCAGCAGCCCCACAGGGGATAGCTATGGCTACACCTTC	CASSPTGDSYGYTF	TRBD1	TRBV6-6	TRBJ1-2	.
TGTGCCAGTAGTATTCAGGCACTAGCCAAAAACATTCAGTACTTC	CASSIQALAKNIQYF	.	TRBV19	TRBJ2-4	once
TGTGCCAGCGCGGACAGGCGCCAGGAGACCCAGTACTTC	CASADRRQETQYF	TRBD1	TRBV2	TRBJ2-5	.
TGTGCCAGCAGCAAAGAAAATTCTCCCGGGACAGCGAACGAGCAGTACTTC	CASSKENSPGTANEQYF	.	TRBV21-1	TRBJ2-7	.
TGTGCCAGCAGCCCGCAGCGGGATCAAAGAGGTGGCGGGGAGCTGTTTTTT	CASSPQRDQRGGGELFF	TRBD2	TRBV7-8	TRBJ2-2	.
TGTGCCAGCACCCCCATTGGAGGTACCACCGGGGAGCTGTTTTTT	CASTPIGGTTGELFF	.	TRBV7-3	TRBJ2-2	.
TGTGCCAGCAGCTTGAGTTGGGGACGAGATACGCAGTATTTT	CASSLSWGRDTQYF	.	TRBV5-4	TRBJ2-3	.
TGTGCCAGCAGCATCCCATCTAGGGGGCAGTTCTTC	CASSIPSRGQFF	.	TRBV7-8	TRBJ2-1	.
TGTGCCAGCAGCGACAGGACTGAAGCTTTCTTT	CASSDRTEAFF	.	TRBV28	TRBJ1-1	.
TGTGCCAGCAGTCCAGGACGGAGTTCTAACTATGGCTACACCTTC	CASSPGRSSNYGYTF	.	TRBV6-1	TRBJ1-2	.
TGTGCCAGCACCGCCGGTGGGGGGAACACTGAAGCTTTCTTT	CASTAGGGNTEAFF	.	TRBV7-8	TRBJ1-1	.
TGTGCCAGCAGCCTTGGACAGGCATCTAACTATGGCTACACCTTC	CASSLGQASNYGYTF	TRBD1	TRBV6-1	TRBJ1-2	.
TGTGCCAGCACCCCCCCGGGCGGAGATACGCAGTATTTT	CASTPPGGDTQYF	.	TRBV9	TRBJ2-3	once
TGCGCCAGCAGCTTGGCCAGTAGGGGGCGTGGGACTGAAGCTTTCTTT	CASSLASRGRGTEAFF	TRBD1	TRBV5-1	TRBJ1-1	.
TGTGCCAGCAGCTCTCAAGCGGGAGGGGAGACCCAGTACTTC	CASSSQAGGETQYF	TRBD2	TRBV7-9	TRBJ2-5	.